These 8 T cell receptor beta chains were all obtained from the same sample, sequenced in a study of CD8+ T cells in alopecia areata. As to treatment: oral pan-JAK inhibitor, 5-10 mg twice daily. Sequencing relied on a cDNA template that was reverse transcribed from extracted RNA. Sequencing was performed with immunoSEQ multiplex PCR; in TCRdb, only in-frame clones are kept and a portion is missing. The sample lists 150,000 to 250,000 clones, nearly 60% occurring once. The sequenced sample was CD4+ T cells sorted from blood, obtained at week 24, from a patient treated with tofacitinib. These receptors were obtained from a human donor with alopecia areata.

The gene calls are TRBV29-1 and TRBJ2-1; D ambiguous. The germline V gene has CDR1 SQVTM and CDR2 ANQGSEA. V was clipped by 4 bases and J by 0 bases, with 13 bases between them. This CDR3 spans 15 amino acids. The CDR3, as DNA: TGCAGCGTTGCCCGCATCACGGCCTCCTACAATGAGCAGTTCTTC. Its protein product is CSVARITASYNEQFF.

For the CDR3, the DNA is TGTGCCAGCTCAAAGGAGGGCTACAATGAGCAGTTCTTC. It specifies CASSKEGYNEQFF. The gene calls are TRBV6-6 and TRBJ2-1; possibly TRBD2 for D (6 bases). CDR3 size: 13 residues. Per germline, CDR1 MNHNY and CDR2 SVGAGI (reference sequence). The germline V and J ends were trimmed by 8 bases and 3 bases, with 11 bases remaining between them.

In its sample, this clone was seen a few times. The rearrangement links TRBV5-1 to TRBJ2-7; TRBD1 matches at 8 bases. This CDR3 is 13 amino acids long. V was pared by 4 bases and J by 6 bases, with 6 bases of the junction left unmatched. The germline V gene has CDR1 SGHRS and CDR2 YFSETQ. CDR3 sequence: CASSPAGGIEQYF. The CDR3 DNA sequence: TGCGCCAGCAGCCCCGCAGGGGGCATCGAGCAGTACTTC. Full variable domain (rest looked up from reference TRBV5-1 and TRBJ2-7): KAGVTQTPRYLIKTRGQQVTLSCSPISGHRSVSWYQQTPGQGLQFLFEYFSETQRNKGNFPGRFSGRQFSNSRSEMNVSTLELGDSALYLCASSPAGGIEQYFGPGTRLTVT.

The genes are TRBV11-3 and TRBJ1-1, with TRBD1 as a possible D gene (6 bases). Germline V gene lookup returns CDR1 SGHNT and CDR2 YENEEA. This CDR3 is built from 13 residues. The V end lost 4 bases, the J end lost 5 bases, and 11 bases lay between the germline ends. CDR3 in amino acids: CASSSGRGTEAFF. CDR3 bases: TGTGCCAGCAGCTCCGGGAGGGGGACTGAAGCTTTCTTT. The entire variable domain, with the rest obtained from reference TRBV11-3 and TRBJ1-1, is as follows: EAGVVQSPRYKIIEKKQPVAFWCNPISGHNTLYWYLQNLGQGPELLIRYENEEAVDDSQLPKDRFSAERLKGVDSTLKIQPAELGDSAVYLCASSSGRGTEAFFGQGTRLTVV.

This clone was seen more than once but under ten times. The CDR3 DNA reads as TGTGCCAGCAGCAACCCAGGGGCCTATGGCTACACCTTC. Protein: CASSNPGAYGYTF. This chain links TRBV27 with TRBJ1-2; D perhaps matches TRBD1 (6 bases). Germline V gene data show CDR1 as MNHEY and CDR2 as SMNVEV (reference sequence). The CDR3 sequence is 13 residues long. V was clipped by 6 bases and J by 4 bases, with 12 bases between them.

The chain has TRBV5-1 and TRBJ2-5; D is perhaps TRBD1 (5 bases). The CDR3 runs to 14 residues. The germline V gene has CDR1 SGHRS and CDR2 YFSETQ. Trimming took 0 bases from V and 4 from J, leaving 10 bases between them. DNA of the CDR3: TGCGCCAGCAGCTTGGCCGGAAGGGGAGAGACCCAGTACTTC. This encodes CASSLAGRGETQYF. The complete variable domain, with remaining parts taken from reference TRBV5-1 and TRBJ2-5, reads KAGVTQTPRYLIKTRGQQVTLSCSPISGHRSVSWYQQTPGQGLQFLFEYFSETQRNKGNFPGRFSGRQFSNSRSEMNVSTLELGDSALYLCASSLAGRGETQYFGPGTRLLVL.

The rearrangement uses TRBV6-5 and TRBJ2-3; no definite D call. Germline V CDR1 and CDR2: MNHEY, SVGAGI. The CDR3 consists of 12 residues. V gave up 0 bases and J gave up 6 bases, with 4 bases separating them. CDR3 sequence reads: CASSYSGDTQYF. As DNA, the CDR3 is TGTGCCAGCAGTTACTCGGGGGATACGCAGTATTTT.

The chain combines TRBV29-1 with TRBJ2-1, with 7 bases matching TRBD2. With V trimmed by 7 bases and J by 5 bases, 14 bases remained unmatched. CDR1 and CDR2 from the germline V gene are SQVTM and ANQGSEA. This CDR3 has 15 amino acids. CDR3 sequence: CSAKTLTGTNNEQFF. CDR3 nucleotide sequence: TGCAGCGCCAAGACATTGACCGGGACTAACAATGAGCAGTTCTTC.